A single sample is the source of the 9 T cell receptor beta chains below, sequenced in a study of blood T cell repertoires in COVID-19. Assay used: immunoSEQ multiplex PCR; TCRdb lists only in-frame clones, some missing. Among roughly 250,000 clones, around 89% were seen once, and the ten largest hold 3.5% to 4.5%. The specimen sequenced was peripheral blood. These receptors were taken from a man between 60 and 75 years old who had recovered from COVID-19.

The chain is built from TRBV20-1 and TRBJ2-5; unclear D gene. The CDR3 runs 14 residues. The V end was cut by 3 bases, the J end by 2 bases, with 13 bases between. Germline V gene lookup returns CDR1 DFQATT and CDR2 SNEGSKA (reference sequence). As DNA, the CDR3 is TGCAGTGCTAGTGCTAGGCTGAGGCAAGAGACCCAGTACTTC. Its protein is CSASARLRQETQYF.

This chain uses TRBV18 with TRBJ2-3; possibly TRBD1 for D (6 bases). The germline V gene has CDR1 KGHSH and CDR2 LQKENI. V was trimmed by 2 bases and J by 3 bases, leaving 12 bases between them. The CDR3 totals 15 residues. The DNA of the CDR3 is TGTGCCAGCTCACCAAGGAGGCAGGGGACAGATACGCAGTATTTT. As protein: CASSPRRQGTDTQYF. Together with reference TRBV18 and TRBJ2-3, the CDR3 gives the full variable domain: NAGVMQNPRHLVRRRGQEARLRCSPMKGHSHVYWYRQLPEEGLKFMVYLQKENIIDESGMPKERFSAEFPKEGPSILRIQQVVRGDSAAYFCASSPRRQGTDTQYFGPGTRLTVL.

The CDR3 reads CSVEYTYRRNTEAFF. CDR3 DNA: TGCAGCGTTGAATACACGTACAGGAGAAACACTGAAGCTTTCTTT. This chain connects TRBV29-1 to TRBJ1-1; TRBD1 might be the D (5 bases). This CDR3 spans 15 amino acids. Per germline, CDR1 SQVTM and CDR2 ANQGSEA. V shed 2 bases and J shed 2 bases, with 15 bases lying between them.

This clone was seen once. The chain carries TRBV19 and TRBJ1-1; TRBD1 matches 7 bases. The CDR3 runs to 13 residues. The V and J ends lost 5 bases and 5 bases, in that order; junction bases with no gene match: 5. The germline V gene encodes CDR1 LNHDA and CDR2 SQIVND (reference sequence). CDR3 bases: TGTGCCAGTAGTCCGGCGACAGGGACTGAAGCTTTCTTT. This translates into CASSPATGTEAFF.

J is TRBJ1-1 and V is TRBV10-1; D unresolved. V was clipped by 3 bases and J by 1 base, with 9 bases between them. Germline V gene data show CDR1 as WNHNN and CDR2 as SYGVQD (reference sequence). CDR3 length equals 14 residues. This chain's CDR3 is CASSDPGQNTEAFF. CDR3 bases: TGCGCCAGCAGTGATCCGGGTCAGAACACTGAAGCTTTCTTT.

This chain uses TRBV6-1 with TRBJ1-1; 7 bases agree with TRBD1. The junction had 10 bases not matched to a gene; V was cut back by 1 base and J by 2 bases. The CDR3 is 17 residues long. Germline V CDR1 and CDR2: MNHNS, SASEGT. The CDR3 DNA follows: TGTGCCAGCAGTGAAGGAAGAGGAGGGACAGCCAACACTGAAGCTTTCTTT. This translates into CASSEGRGGTANTEAFF.

The gene calls are TRBV3-1 (or the pseudogene TRBV3-2) and TRBJ1-5; 9 nucleotides match TRBD1. CDR3 length: 20 amino acids. Trimming cost V 0 bases and J 5 bases; bases outside gene matches: 17. The germline gives CDR1 LGHDT, CDR2 YNNKEL (reference sequence). This CDR3 is CASSQEVWTGVPTDYQPQHF. In DNA, the CDR3 is TGTGCCAGCAGCCAAGAGGTCTGGACAGGGGTCCCCACGGACTATCAGCCCCAGCATTTT.

For the CDR3, the DNA is TGTGCCTGGACCCTGACAGGGGCTAGCACAGATACGCAGTATTTT. Its protein is CAWTLTGASTDTQYF. V gene TRBV30 combines with J gene TRBJ2-3; 8 bases agree with TRBD1. Germline V gives CDR1 GTSNPN, CDR2 SVGIG (reference sequence). V lost 4 bases to trimming and J lost 0 bases; unmatched junction nucleotides: 6. This CDR3 has 15 amino acids.

The chain recombines TRBV10-3 with TRBJ2-5; no clear D gene. V shed 0 bases and J shed 5 bases, with 10 bases lying between them. This CDR3 contains 14 residues. Germline CDR1 and CDR2: ENHRY and SYGVKD. The CDR3 loop is CAISESVAGETQYF. As DNA, the CDR3 is TGTGCCATCAGTGAGTCGGTAGCCGGGGAGACCCAGTACTTC.